This T cell receptor beta chain is from a study of monozygotic twins with inflammatory bowel disease. Study-wide results and limits: Patients got different immunosuppressive treatments, which may have made their repertoires more variable. Healthy co-twins exceeded IBD patients in TCRbeta diversity as measured by inverse Simpson.

CDR3 length: 17 amino acids. Germline V gene lookup returns CDR1 GTSNPN and CDR2 SVGIG (reference sequence). TCRdb reprocessed the 5' RACE reads and reports one entry per CDR3 protein, with no DNA. The sample is made up of fewer than 200,000 distinct CDR3 sequences, and the top ten hold approximately 2.8% of it. On this clonotype: The antigen remains undetermined.

The TCR sequence derives from a human donor with ulcerative colitis or Crohn's disease, or a healthy co-twin of an affected twin (not recorded which). Sequencing was performed on blood. The rearrangement links TRBV30 to TRBJ2-4; lacking DNA, the TRBD2 call made by TCRdb goes unchecked. CDR3 loop: CAWRSGTSGWDKNIQYF.